This passage covers 13 T cell receptor beta chains from one sample sequenced in a study of Ad26.COV2.S vaccination and SARS-CoV-2 variants. Libraries were prepared by immunoSEQ multiplex PCR; TCRdb keeps only in-frame clonotypes and omits some of them. This table has about 350,000 clones, roughly nine tenths appearing once. This material consisted of peripheral blood, taken after recovery from COVID-19. These receptors all come from a human donor who had recovered from COVID-19.

The rearrangement links TRBV3-1 (or the pseudogene TRBV3-2) to TRBJ2-5, with 9 bases aligning to TRBD2. After removal of 0 bases from V and 0 bases from J, the junction contained 8 bases not matched to a gene. Looked up from germline, CDR1 is LGHDT and CDR2 is YNNKEL (reference sequence). This CDR3 has 18 residues. Written as DNA, the CDR3 is TGTGCCAGCAGCCAAGATCTTTCTAGCGGGGCGTACCAAGAGACCCAGTACTTC. Translated, it gives CASSQDLSSGAYQETQYF.

The chain links TRBV14 to TRBJ1-1, with D uncertain. Trimming took off 1 base at V and 1 base at J, with 4 bases between the two ends. The CDR3 length is 13 residues. Germline-derived CDR1 and CDR2 are SGHDN and FVKESK. Here the CDR3 reads CASSQGGNTEAFF. DNA of the CDR3: TGTGCCAGCAGCCAAGGGGGGAACACTGAAGCTTTCTTT.

The genes are TRBV12-3 or TRBV12-4 and TRBJ1-1; D unresolved. With 5 bases removed from V and 6 bases from J, the gap between germline ends came to 13 bases. CDR3 length: 13 amino acids. The CDR3 here is CASSPVGPSEAFF. CDR3 DNA sequence: TGTGCCAGCAGTCCTGTCGGGCCTTCTGAAGCTTTCTTT.

The chain recombines TRBV5-5 with TRBJ1-2, with D possibly TRBD1 on 5 matching bases. CDR1 SGHKS and CDR2 YYEKEE come from the germline V gene (reference sequence). V was cut by 7 bases and J by 0 bases, with 16 bases left in between. The CDR3 is 15 residues long. The CDR3 coding sequence is TGTGCCAGCGGACCAGGACAAACCCCTAACTATGGCTACACCTTC. It is translated as CASGPGQTPNYGYTF.

The rearrangement uses TRBV5-4 and TRBJ1-1; 11 nucleotides line up with TRBD1. The V gene end was trimmed by 4 bases and the J gene end by 3 bases; junction bases not matched to a gene: 8. The CDR3 has 16 amino acids. CDR1 and CDR2 (germline): SGHNT, YYREEE (reference sequence). CDR3 protein: CASSLGTGGLDTEAFF. The CDR3 bases are TGTGCCAGCAGCCTAGGGACAGGGGGACTTGACACTGAAGCTTTCTTT.

The rearrangement uses TRBV15 and TRBJ2-3, with 8 bases lining up with TRBD1. Trimming took 3 bases from V and 3 from J; bases not matched to a gene: 8. The CDR3 contains 16 residues. The germline CDR1 and CDR2 sequences are LNHNV and YYDKDF (reference sequence). DNA of the CDR3: TGTGCCACCAGCAGTCTCGACAGGGGCCTAACAGATACGCAGTATTTT. This translates into CATSSLDRGLTDTQYF.

The chain is built from TRBV5-1 and TRBJ2-5, with D unresolved. Trimming removed 1 base from V and 6 bases from J, with 10 bases in between. The CDR3 length is 13 residues. CDR1 and CDR2 from the germline V gene are SGHRS and YFSETQ. This chain's CDR3 is CASSLQEGQTQYF. Here the CDR3 DNA reads TGCGCCAGCAGCTTGCAGGAAGGACAGACCCAGTACTTC. The full variable domain, rest sourced from reference TRBV5-1 and TRBJ2-5, is KAGVTQTPRYLIKTRGQQVTLSCSPISGHRSVSWYQQTPGQGLQFLFEYFSETQRNKGNFPGRFSGRQFSNSRSEMNVSTLELGDSALYLCASSLQEGQTQYFGPGTRLLVL.

The chain recombines TRBV9 with TRBJ2-3; 9 nucleotides agree with TRBD1. Germline V gives CDR1 SGDLS, CDR2 YYNGEE. V was pared by 0 bases and J by 0 bases, with 8 bases of the junction left unmatched. The CDR3 loop spans 18 amino acids. The CDR3 loop reads CASSVVGTGQGSTDTQYF. CDR3 sequence (DNA): TGTGCCAGCAGCGTAGTGGGGACAGGGCAGGGTAGCACAGATACGCAGTATTTT.

The gene calls are TRBV28 and TRBJ1-5; D gene ambiguous. The CDR3 is 14 amino acids. Germline assignment: CDR1 MDHEN and CDR2 SYDVKM. V was shortened by 8 bases and J by 7 bases, with 18 bases between the two germline ends. In DNA form, the CDR3 reads TGTGCCAGCTATTCCCCCTCCCAAGGGCAGCCCCAGCATTTT. Translated: CASYSPSQGQPQHF.

This chain connects TRBV5-1 to TRBJ2-3; D call uncertain. The germline V and J ends were trimmed by 0 bases and 2 bases, with 7 bases remaining between them. The CDR3 extends over 14 amino acids. Germline lookup yields CDR1 SGHRS and CDR2 YFSETQ. The DNA of the CDR3 is TGCGCCAGCAGCTTGGGACCAAACACAGATACGCAGTATTTT. As protein: CASSLGPNTDTQYF.

The chain links TRBV12-2 to TRBJ2-5; no check of the table's D call, TRBD2, against the DNA was made. TRBV12-2 is termed a pseudogene. This CDR3 region has 12 residues. CDR3 residues: CASRSPEETQYF. For the CDR3, the DNA is TGTGCAAGTCGCTCCCCGGAAGAGACCCAGTACTTC.

The CDR3 coding sequence is TGTGCCAGCGGCACGGGCGGTAGCGAAAAACTGTTTTTT. Its translation: CASGTGGSEKLFF. The chain has TRBV27 and TRBJ1-4, with D uncertain. In germline, CDR1 is MNHEY, CDR2 SMNVEV (reference sequence). V was cut by 8 bases and J by 8 bases, with 15 bases left in between. The CDR3 is 13 residues long. The variable domain in full, completed from reference TRBV27 and TRBJ1-4, reads EAQVTQNPRYLITVTGKKLTVTCSQNMNHEYMSWYRQDPGLGLRQIYYSMNVEVTDKGDVPEGYKVSRKEKRNFPLILESPSPNQTSLYFCASGTGGSEKLFFGSGTQLSVL.

The chain carries TRBV5-6 and TRBJ1-4; no firm D call. The germline CDR1 and CDR2 sequences are SGHDT and YYEEEE. This CDR3 is 12 amino acids long. V was clipped by 1 base and J by 10 bases, with 8 bases between them. The CDR3 DNA reads TGTGCCAGCAGCTTGCTCGGTGGAAAACTGTTTTTT. Its protein product is CASSLLGGKLFF.